Listed here are 18 T cell receptor beta chains from one sample, sequenced in a study of T cell repertoires in cytomegalovirus infection. Antigen specificity for these receptors is unknown. MiXCR, run by TCRdb on the reads, gives a single entry per CDR3 protein. The table lists approximately 910,000 distinct CDR3 sequences, under 40% of them singletons. The input for sequencing was cultured CD8+ T cells from PBMCs, taken from culture after CMV antigen stimulation. Receptors originate from a human donor in good health (CMV status not recorded). Some clones in this sample may be carry-over from other donors' samples.

The chain links TRBV6-1 to TRBJ2-5, with 8 bases matching TRBD2. Per germline, CDR1 MNHNS and CDR2 SASEGT. This CDR3 has 18 amino acids. V trimming: 1 base; J trimming: 5 bases; junction bases outside the gene matches: 15. CDR3 loop: CASSEGGWKRGRTETQYF. The DNA of the CDR3 is TGTGCCAGCAGTGAAGGGGGCTGGAAGCGGGGGAGAACGGAGACCCAGTACTTC.

The chain recombines TRBV28 with TRBJ2-1, with 14 bases that match TRBD2. J gave up 8 bases and V 5 bases, and 14 bases lay outside the gene matches. The CDR3 consists of 18 residues. Looked up from germline, CDR1 is MDHEN and CDR2 is SYDVKM. CDR3 bases: TGTGCCAGCAGTCAGGGACTAGCGGGGGCCCCCAACCCGGATGAGCAGTTCTTC. Its translation is CASSQGLAGAPNPDEQFF. Together with reference TRBV28 and TRBJ2-1, the CDR3 gives the full variable domain: DVKVTQSSRYLVKRTGEKVFLECVQDMDHENMFWYRQDPGLGLRLIYFSYDVKMKEKGDIPEGYSVSREKKERFSLILESASTNQTSMYLCASSQGLAGAPNPDEQFFGPGTRLTVL.

This clonotype has more than one count but fewer than ten. This chain connects TRBV7-3 to TRBJ2-1; TRBD2 aligns across 9 bases. The germline gives CDR1 SGHTA, CDR2 FQGTGA. V trimming: 4 bases; J trimming: 3 bases; junction bases outside the gene matches: 4. The CDR3 has 15 amino acids. Here the CDR3 DNA reads TGTGCCAGCAGCTGGCTAGCGGGGAGCTACAATGAGCAGTTCTTC. Its translation is CASSWLAGSYNEQFF.

The V call is TRBV12-3 or TRBV12-4, the J call TRBJ2-3, with D possibly matching TRBD1 (6 bases). The CDR3 has 14 residues. The V gene lost 4 bases and the J gene lost 7 bases, with 15 bases spanning the gap. CDR3 loop: CASSSPGAGNTQYF. In nucleotides, the CDR3 is TGTGCCAGCAGTTCCCCAGGGGCCGGGAATACGCAGTATTTT.

The chain links TRBV27 to TRBJ1-1; no firm D call. V lost 5 bases and J 6 bases, leaving 16 bases between the germline ends. CDR3 size: 14 residues. The germline gives CDR1 MNHEY, CDR2 SMNVEV (reference sequence). CDR3 region: CASSPLSPQAEAFF. The CDR3, as DNA: TGTGCCAGCAGTCCCTTGTCTCCCCAGGCTGAAGCTTTCTTT.

The rearrangement uses TRBV6-6 and TRBJ2-1; TRBD2 matches at 12 bases. CDR3 length: 16 amino acids. Germline CDR1 is MNHNY and CDR2 is SVGAGI (reference sequence). V was pared by 4 bases and J by 4 bases, with 5 bases of the junction left unmatched. The CDR3 DNA sequence: TGTGCCAGCAGTTCCCGGACTAGCGGGGCTTACAATGAGCAGTTCTTC. Its protein is CASSSRTSGAYNEQFF.

This clonotype was seen a handful of times. The chain joins TRBV5-6 to TRBJ2-3, with 14 positions matching TRBD2. With V trimmed by 3 bases and J by 4 bases, 4 bases remained unmatched. This CDR3 has 16 residues. Per germline, CDR1 SGHDT and CDR2 YYEEEE. The CDR3 DNA reads as TGTGCCAGCAGCTCGGGGACTAGCGGGAGCGCAGATACGCAGTATTTT. As protein: CASSSGTSGSADTQYF.

The chain uses TRBV7-9 and TRBJ2-4; 9 nucleotides line up with TRBD2. There are 15 residues in the CDR3. CDR1 and CDR2 from the germline V gene are SEHNR and FQNEAQ (reference sequence). The trim removed 5 bases at V and 3 bases at J, leaving 5 bases unmatched. CDR3 DNA: TGTGCCAGCAGCAGCGGGGGGCGAGACAAAAACATTCAGTACTTC. The encoded protein is CASSSGGRDKNIQYF.

V usage is TRBV29-1 and J usage is TRBJ2-6; D is ambiguous. The germline V and J ends were trimmed by 2 bases and 4 bases, with 9 bases remaining between them. Looked up from germline, CDR1 is SQVTM and CDR2 is ANQGSEA. The CDR3 has 14 residues. CDR3: CSVESGSGANVLTF. The DNA for the CDR3 is TGCAGCGTTGAATCCGGTTCCGGGGCCAACGTCCTGACTTTC.

Worth noting for this clonotype: Given a much more abundant clone one base away, this may be a read error. This rearrangement joins TRBV27 to TRBJ1-1; D might be TRBD1 (6 bases). The CDR3 spans 14 residues. Germline CDR1 and CDR2: MNHEY and SMNVEV (reference sequence). The chain's CDR3 is CAGSLRGGVTEAFF. CDR3 DNA sequence: TGTGCCGGCAGTTTAAGAGGGGGAGTCACTGAAGCTTTCTTT.

This clonotype has only a few counts. V gene TRBV6-5 combines with J gene TRBJ2-1, with TRBD1 as a possible D gene (5 bases). Germline V gives CDR1 MNHEY, CDR2 SVGAGI. Trimming took off 0 bases at V and 6 bases at J, with 9 bases between the two ends. CDR3 length: 14 amino acids. The CDR3 protein is CASSYSGQGNEQFF. The CDR3 region has the DNA TGTGCCAGCAGTTACTCGGGGCAGGGCAATGAGCAGTTCTTC.

This chain uses TRBV19 with TRBJ2-1; TRBD2 matches at 8 bases. Germline V gene sequence: CDR1 LNHDA, CDR2 SQIVND (reference sequence). There are 15 residues in the CDR3. The trim removed 3 bases at V and 4 bases at J, leaving 5 bases unmatched. For the CDR3, the DNA is TGTGCCAGTAGTATTAGTAGCGGGGCTTACAATGAGCAGTTCTTC. Translating gives CASSISSGAYNEQFF. The full variable domain, with the rest looked up from reference TRBV19 and TRBJ2-1, is DGGITQSPKYLFRKEGQNVTLSCEQNLNHDAMYWYRQDPGQGLRLIYYSQIVNDFQKGDIAEGYSVSREKKESFPLTVTSAQKNPTAFYLCASSISSGAYNEQFFGPGTRLTVL.

V and J are TRBV4-1 and TRBJ2-3, with TRBD1 matching over 7 bases. Germline V gene data show CDR1 as MGHRA and CDR2 as YSYEKL. This CDR3 is built from 15 residues. The junction had 7 bases not matched to a gene; V was cut back by 7 bases and J by 0 bases. The CDR3 loop is CASTRDRDSTDTQYF. In DNA form, the CDR3 reads TGCGCCAGCACCAGAGACAGGGACAGCACAGATACGCAGTATTTT.

There are a few counts of this clonotype. The gene calls are TRBV7-6 and TRBJ2-3, with D tentatively TRBD1 (5 bases). The CDR3 contains 19 residues. In germline, CDR1 is SGHVS, CDR2 FNYEAQ. The ends were cut back, 3 bases at V and 2 bases at J, with 24 bases in the middle. The CDR3 nucleotides are TGTGCCAGCAGCTTTAGTACAGGCGTCCTTGGACGGTTCACAGATACGCAGTATTTT. Its protein is CASSFSTGVLGRFTDTQYF.

This clonotype was observed a handful of times. A read error may account for a junction end that differs from germline. The CDR3 spells CASGGPSRQGSSYGYIF. CDR3 DNA sequence: TGTGCCAGCGGGGGACCCTCCAGACAGGGATCAAGCTATGGCTACATCTTC. The chain uses TRBV7-9 and TRBJ1-2; 7 bases map to TRBD1. This CDR3 has 17 residues. CDR1 is SEHNR and CDR2 is FQNEAQ in the germline V gene (reference sequence).

The chain uses TRBV20-1 and TRBJ2-7; a possible D gene is TRBD2 (5 bases). The CDR3 loop spans 13 amino acids. The germline V gene has CDR1 DFQATT and CDR2 SNEGSKA (reference sequence). V lost 3 bases to trimming and J lost 0 bases, with 9 bases between them. CDR3 residues: CSASAGDSYEQYV. The DNA of the CDR3 is TGCAGTGCTAGCGCCGGGGACTCCTACGAGCAGTACGTC.

There are a few counts of this clonotype. The chain employs TRBV12-5 and TRBJ2-7; TRBD1 might be the D (6 bases). Germline CDR1 reads LGHNT; CDR2 reads FRNRAP. Trimming took off 0 bases at V and 3 bases at J, with 12 bases between the two ends. The CDR3 totals 15 residues. CDR3 amino acids: CASGLVADSHYEQYF. CDR3 in DNA: TGTGCTAGTGGTTTGGTAGCGGACAGTCACTACGAGCAGTACTTC.

V usage is TRBV7-6 and J usage is TRBJ1-6; D unresolved. Germline V lookup: CDR1 SGHVS, CDR2 FNYEAQ. The ends were cut back, 1 base at V and 7 bases at J, with 14 bases in the middle. This CDR3 has 16 residues. CDR3 loop: CASSLGTDLWNSPLHF. CDR3 sequence (DNA): TGTGCCAGCAGCTTAGGGACGGACCTTTGGAATTCACCCCTCCACTTT.